These 21 T cell receptor beta chains were all obtained from the same sample, sequenced in a study of T cell responses to AZD1222 COVID-19 vaccine. Repertoires were generated with immunoSEQ multiplex PCR, while TCRdb's copy carries only in-frame clones and drops some. This table holds around 100,000 clones, more than 75% found once. The sample here was peripheral blood, taken on day 0 of AZD1222 vaccination. These receptors came from an adult in good health.

There are a few counts of this clone. The rearrangement joins TRBV20-1 to TRBJ1-6; D is uncertain. This CDR3 comprises 14 residues. Trimming took off 3 bases at V and 4 bases at J, with 10 bases between the two ends. The V gene's germline CDR1 is DFQATT and CDR2 SNEGSKA (reference sequence). CDR3: CSASIRIYNSPLHF. CDR3 bases: TGCAGTGCTAGTATCCGGATTTATAATTCACCCCTCCACTTT.

The chain carries TRBV5-1 and TRBJ2-5, with D possibly TRBD2 on 6 matching bases. The germline CDR1 and CDR2 sequences are SGHRS and YFSETQ. Trimming stripped 1 base from V and 5 bases from J, with 15 bases between. CDR3 size: 15 residues. The CDR3 DNA reads as TGCGCCAGCAGCTTGCGCCCCGCCGGAGGGGAGACCCAGTACTTC. Translation: CASSLRPAGGETQYF.

J is TRBJ1-1 and V is TRBV7-9; possible D gene TRBD1, 6 bases. Trimming shortened V by 1 base and J by 4 bases, and 13 bases separated the two germline ends. The CDR3 extends over 15 amino acids. Germline V gene lookup returns CDR1 SEHNR and CDR2 FQNEAQ (reference sequence). The CDR3 sequence: CASSLDQGRITEAFF. The CDR3 nucleotides read TGTGCCAGCAGCTTAGACCAGGGGCGGATCACTGAAGCTTTCTTT.

This clone has just a few counts. This chain connects TRBV27 to TRBJ2-5; D is uncertain. Per germline, CDR1 MNHEY and CDR2 SMNVEV (reference sequence). CDR3 length: 13 residues. V gave up 6 bases and J gave up 2 bases, with 10 bases separating them. CDR3 residues: CASRPADQETQYF. The CDR3, as DNA: TGTGCCAGCAGACCGGCAGATCAAGAGACCCAGTACTTC.

V usage is TRBV15 and J usage is TRBJ2-7, with D unresolved. V shed 7 bases and J shed 2 bases, with 9 bases lying between them. Germline loops: CDR1 LNHNV, CDR2 YYDKDF (reference sequence). This CDR3 has 12 amino acids. The CDR3, as DNA: TGTGCCACCATCTGGGCCCCCTACGAGCAGTACTTC. This translates into CATIWAPYEQYF. Full variable domain (missing parts from reference TRBV15 and TRBJ2-7): DAMVIQNPRYQVTQFGKPVTLSCSQTLNHNVMYWYQQKSSQAPKLLFHYYDKDFNNEADTPDNFQSRRPNTSFCFLDIRSPGLGDTAMYLCATIWAPYEQYFGPGTRLTVT.

The rearrangement uses TRBV18 and TRBJ2-1; no definite D call. V dropped 4 bases and J dropped 3 bases, with 4 bases sitting between them. Looked up from germline, CDR1 is KGHSH and CDR2 is LQKENI. The CDR3 is 12 amino acids. CDR3 loop: CASSQGYNEQFF. The CDR3 coding sequence is TGTGCCAGCTCACAGGGCTACAATGAGCAGTTCTTC.

The chain carries TRBV18 and TRBJ1-2, with D possibly matching TRBD1 (5 bases). This CDR3 spans 15 amino acids. The V gene's germline CDR1 is KGHSH and CDR2 LQKENI. V was trimmed by 2 bases and J by 5 bases, leaving 15 bases between them. The chain's CDR3 is CASSPAGGFTYGYTF. The CDR3 DNA sequence: TGTGCCAGCTCACCAGCCGGGGGATTCACATATGGCTACACCTTC.

The chain is built from TRBV19 and TRBJ2-7; 12 bases line up with TRBD2. Unmatched junction bases numbered 6, after V lost 5 bases and J lost 4 bases. The CDR3 is 15 amino acids. Germline V gene data show CDR1 as LNHDA and CDR2 as SQIVND (reference sequence). The CDR3 reads CASSPNLAGGYEQYF. In DNA form, the CDR3 reads TGTGCCAGTAGTCCCAACCTAGCGGGAGGGTACGAGCAGTACTTC.

This clone was seen more than once but under ten times. The V and J genes are TRBV2 and TRBJ1-5; weak D call: TRBD1 (5 bases). Per germline, CDR1 SNHLY and CDR2 FYNNEI. The V end was cut by 7 bases, the J end by 4 bases, with 14 bases between. CDR3 length: 14 amino acids. The CDR3 loop is CASNPRAGNQPQHF. CDR3 coding DNA: TGTGCCAGCAATCCCAGGGCCGGTAATCAGCCCCAGCATTTT.

The chain recombines TRBV5-8 with TRBJ1-2; 9 positions match TRBD1. The CDR3 is made up of 16 amino acids. Losses at the gene ends were 0 bases for V and 6 bases for J; bases not matched to a gene: 9. Per the germline V gene, CDR1 is SGHTS and CDR2 is YDEGEE. The CDR3, as DNA: TGTGCCAGCAGCTTGGAATCAACAGGGGGCACGCATGGCTACACCTTC. It codes for CASSLESTGGTHGYTF.

The chain links TRBV20-1 to TRBJ2-5; D possibly matches TRBD1 or TRBD2 (6 bases each). The V and J ends lost 5 bases and 5 bases respectively, with 9 bases between them. The CDR3 runs 11 residues. The germline V gene has CDR1 DFQATT and CDR2 SNEGSKA (reference sequence). The chain's CDR3 is CSAGGLETQYF. The CDR3 DNA follows: TGCAGTGCTGGGGGGCTGGAGACCCAGTACTTC.

The chain joins TRBV7-9 to TRBJ2-7; D is uncertain. Germline assignment: CDR1 SEHNR and CDR2 FQNEAQ (reference sequence). Trimming shortened V by 1 base and J by 0 bases, and 7 bases separated the two germline ends. The CDR3 spans 14 residues. The DNA for the CDR3 is TGTGCCAGCAGCTTAGACGGCAGCTCCTACGAGCAGTACTTC. Protein product: CASSLDGSSYEQYF.

The chain uses TRBV19 and TRBJ1-3, with no clear D. V shed 4 bases and J shed 0 bases, with 13 bases lying between them. Germline V gives CDR1 LNHDA, CDR2 SQIVND (reference sequence). The CDR3 has 16 residues. The CDR3 spells CASSTFGTNSGNTIYF. In DNA, the CDR3 is TGTGCCAGTAGTACCTTCGGCACAAACTCTGGAAACACCATATATTTT.

This clone has a single count. The chain has TRBV10-3 and TRBJ2-1; a weak D match, TRBD2 (7 bases). The germline gives CDR1 ENHRY, CDR2 SYGVKD. The CDR3 is 18 amino acids. Trimming stripped 4 bases from V and 1 base from J, with 20 bases between. CDR3 residues: CAISGGGGAVPSYNEQFF. In DNA form, the CDR3 reads TGTGCCATCAGTGGTGGTGGGGGGGCAGTGCCTTCCTACAATGAGCAGTTCTTC.

The chain combines TRBV7-2 with TRBJ1-5; a possible D gene is TRBD1 (5 bases). V lost 3 bases, J lost 3 bases, and 15 bases lay in between. The V gene's germline CDR1 is SGHTA and CDR2 FQGNSA. There are 16 residues in the CDR3. CDR3 loop: CASSFHGQGTNQPQHF. In nucleotides, the CDR3 is TGTGCCAGCAGCTTCCATGGGCAGGGCACCAATCAGCCCCAGCATTTT.

This chain links TRBV6-5 with TRBJ2-7; 8 bases are a match to TRBD1. From germline, CDR1 is MNHEY and CDR2 SVGAGI. J gave up 4 bases and V 5 bases, and 10 bases lay outside the gene matches. This CDR3 region has 15 residues. CDR3 DNA: TGTGCCAGCAGTCAAATGACAGGGGTCCATTACGAGCAGTACTTC. It is translated as CASSQMTGVHYEQYF.

This chain uses TRBV7-8 with TRBJ2-7; 7 nucleotides align to TRBD2. Germline V gives CDR1 SGHVS, CDR2 FQNEAQ. CDR3 size: 15 residues. J gave up 1 base and V 5 bases, and 8 bases lay outside the gene matches. The CDR3 nucleotides read TGTGCCAGCAGCCCCGGATTAGCGGGTTCCTACGAGCAGTACTTC. Protein sequence: CASSPGLAGSYEQYF. The complete variable domain, with remaining parts taken from reference TRBV7-8 and TRBJ2-7, reads GAGVSQSPRYKVAKRGQDVALRCDPISGHVSLFWYQQALGQGPEFLTYFQNEAQLDKSGLPSDRFFAERPEGSVSTLKIQRTQQEDSAVYLCASSPGLAGSYEQYFGPGTRLTVT.

This clone occurred a few times. J is TRBJ1-5 and V is TRBV27; 11 nucleotides align to TRBD1. V dropped 4 bases and J dropped 4; count of bases not matched to a gene: 3. This CDR3 contains 15 residues. Germline CDR1 MNHEY, CDR2 SMNVEV (reference sequence). In DNA form, the CDR3 reads TGTGCCAGCAGTTCGGGACAGGGGGGAAATCAGCCCCAGCATTTT. Amino acids: CASSSGQGGNQPQHF.

The V and J genes are TRBV3-1 (or the pseudogene TRBV3-2) and TRBJ1-1, with TRBD1 matching over 7 bases. The CDR3 covers 13 residues. Germline assignment: CDR1 LGHDT and CDR2 YNNKEL (reference sequence). J lost 8 bases, V lost 2 bases, and 5 bases had no gene match. CDR3 nucleotides: TGTGCCAGCAGCCAAATAGGGGGCGACGAAGCTTTCTTT. Translation: CASSQIGGDEAFF.

The CDR3 here is CASSSGTQGAYEQYF. DNA of the CDR3: TGTGCCAGCAGCTCCGGGACCCAGGGGGCCTACGAGCAGTACTTC. The chain links TRBV6-5 to TRBJ2-7; 7 nucleotides align to TRBD1. This CDR3 is built from 15 residues. V gave up 6 bases and J gave up 2 bases; unmatched junction bases: 10. CDR1 is MNHEY and CDR2 is SVGAGI in the germline V gene.

For the CDR3, the DNA is TGTGCCAGCAGCCAACTACAGAGTGGGATCACTGAAGCTTTCTTT. Its protein product is CASSQLQSGITEAFF. The chain combines TRBV3-1 (or the pseudogene TRBV3-2) with TRBJ1-1; D not certain. Germline V gene sequence: CDR1 LGHDT, CDR2 YNNKEL (reference sequence). The V end was cut by 2 bases, the J end by 4 bases, with 14 bases between. CDR3 length equals 15 residues.